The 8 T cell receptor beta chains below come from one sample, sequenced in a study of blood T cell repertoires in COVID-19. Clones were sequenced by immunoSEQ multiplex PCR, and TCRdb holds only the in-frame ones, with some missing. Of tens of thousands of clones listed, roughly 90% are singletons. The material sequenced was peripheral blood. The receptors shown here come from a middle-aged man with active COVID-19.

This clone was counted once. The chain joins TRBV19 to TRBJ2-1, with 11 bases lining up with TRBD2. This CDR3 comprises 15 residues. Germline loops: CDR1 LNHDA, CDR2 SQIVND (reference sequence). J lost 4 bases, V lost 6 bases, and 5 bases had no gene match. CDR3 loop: CASRTSGVGYNEQFF. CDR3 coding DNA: TGTGCCAGTAGGACTAGCGGGGTAGGTTACAATGAGCAGTTCTTC.

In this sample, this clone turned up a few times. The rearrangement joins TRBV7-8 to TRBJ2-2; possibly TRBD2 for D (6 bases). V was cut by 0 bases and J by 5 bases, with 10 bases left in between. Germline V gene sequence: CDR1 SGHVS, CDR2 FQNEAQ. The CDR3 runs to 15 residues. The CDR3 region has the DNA TGTGCCAGCAGCTTAGCGGTGGCGGGGACCGGGGAGCTGTTTTTT. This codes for CASSLAVAGTGELFF.

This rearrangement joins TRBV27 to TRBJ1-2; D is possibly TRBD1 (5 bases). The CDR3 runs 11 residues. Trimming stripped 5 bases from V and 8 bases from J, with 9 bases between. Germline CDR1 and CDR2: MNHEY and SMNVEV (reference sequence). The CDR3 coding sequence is TGTGCCAGCAGTGCGGGGGGGGGCTACACCTTC. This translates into CASSAGGGYTF.

The CDR3 region is CASKPGGGQNTIYF. CDR3 nucleotide sequence: TGTGCCAGCAAGCCAGGGGGTGGTCAAAACACCATATATTTT. The chain joins TRBV9 to TRBJ1-3; 7 bases agree with TRBD1. The CDR3 has 14 amino acids. Trimming took 6 bases from V and 6 from J; bases not matched to a gene: 9. Per the germline V gene, CDR1 is SGDLS and CDR2 is YYNGEE.

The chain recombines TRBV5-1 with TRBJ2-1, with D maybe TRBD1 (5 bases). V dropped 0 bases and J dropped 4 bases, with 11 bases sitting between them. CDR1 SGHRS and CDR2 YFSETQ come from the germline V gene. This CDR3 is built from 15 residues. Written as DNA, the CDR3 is TGCGCCAGCAGCTTGGTAGGGGCAACGTACAATGAGCAGTTCTTC. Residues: CASSLVGATYNEQFF.

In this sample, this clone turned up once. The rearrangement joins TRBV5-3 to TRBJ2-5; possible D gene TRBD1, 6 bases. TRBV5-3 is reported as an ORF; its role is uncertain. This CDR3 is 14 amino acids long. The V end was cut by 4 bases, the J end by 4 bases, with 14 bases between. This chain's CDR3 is CARSGPQGIETQYF. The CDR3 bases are TGTGCCAGAAGCGGGCCACAGGGAATAGAGACCCAGTACTTC.

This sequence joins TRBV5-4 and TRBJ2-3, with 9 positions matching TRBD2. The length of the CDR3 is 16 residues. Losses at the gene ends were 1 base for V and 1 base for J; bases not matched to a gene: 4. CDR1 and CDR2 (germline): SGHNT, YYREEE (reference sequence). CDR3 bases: TGTGCCAGCAGCTTGAGGGTAGCGGGGGGCACAGATACGCAGTATTTT. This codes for CASSLRVAGGTDTQYF. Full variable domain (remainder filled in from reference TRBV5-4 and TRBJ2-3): ETGVTQSPTHLIKTRGQQVTLRCSSQSGHNTVSWYQQALGQGPQFIFQYYREEENGRGNFPPRFSGLQFPNYSSELNVNALELDDSALYLCASSLRVAGGTDTQYFGPGTRLTVL.

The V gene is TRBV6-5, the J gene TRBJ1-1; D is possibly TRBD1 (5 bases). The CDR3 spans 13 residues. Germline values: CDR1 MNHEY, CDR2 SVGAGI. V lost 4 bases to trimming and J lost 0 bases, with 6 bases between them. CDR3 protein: CASSLQVNTEAFF. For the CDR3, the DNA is TGTGCCAGCAGTTTACAGGTGAACACTGAAGCTTTCTTT.